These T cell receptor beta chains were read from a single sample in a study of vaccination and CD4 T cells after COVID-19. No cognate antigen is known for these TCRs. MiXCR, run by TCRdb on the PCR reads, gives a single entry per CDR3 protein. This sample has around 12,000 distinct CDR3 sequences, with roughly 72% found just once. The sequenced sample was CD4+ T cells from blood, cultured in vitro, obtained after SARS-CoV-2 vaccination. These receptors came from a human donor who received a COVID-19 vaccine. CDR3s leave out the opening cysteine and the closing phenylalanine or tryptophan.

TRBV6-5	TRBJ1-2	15	ASSSPFRNTGGDGYT
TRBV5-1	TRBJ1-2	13	ASSVERDRNYGYT
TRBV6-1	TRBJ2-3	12	ATGTGGEPDTQY
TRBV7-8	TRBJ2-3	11	ASSLTVEDTQY
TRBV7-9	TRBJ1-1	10	ASSYRGTEAF
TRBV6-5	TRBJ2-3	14	ASSYYGLAGTDTQY
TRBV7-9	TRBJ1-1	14	ASRSGTGGVNTEAF
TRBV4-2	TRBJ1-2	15	ASSQVRDRGTNYGYT
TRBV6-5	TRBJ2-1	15	ASSYSILAGGQNEQF
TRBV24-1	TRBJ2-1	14	ATSDFISGTYNEQF
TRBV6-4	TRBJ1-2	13	ASSVDRGSNYGYT
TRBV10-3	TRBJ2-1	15	AISGGLQGAGSGEQF
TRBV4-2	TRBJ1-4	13	ASSQEGQRSEKLF
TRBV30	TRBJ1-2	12	AWIGGSQDYGYT
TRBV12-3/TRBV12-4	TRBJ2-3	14	ASSPDRATITDTQY
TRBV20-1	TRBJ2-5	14	SARPTSGGIQETQY
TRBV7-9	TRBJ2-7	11	ASSRDYSYEQY
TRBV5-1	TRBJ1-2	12	ASSRDRVSYGYT
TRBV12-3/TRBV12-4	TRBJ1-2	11	ASSLGQGGGYT
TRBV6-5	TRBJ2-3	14	ASSYAGGRSTDTQY
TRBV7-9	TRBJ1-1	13	ASSRGGGWNTEAF
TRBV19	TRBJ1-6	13	ASSIRDQRNSPLH
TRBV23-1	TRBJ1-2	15	ASSRGNTGQENYGYT
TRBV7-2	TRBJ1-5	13	ASSSRTGNNQPQH
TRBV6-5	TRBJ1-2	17	ASSYRLRPGPLANYGYT
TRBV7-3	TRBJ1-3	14	ASSLSGRSSGNTIY
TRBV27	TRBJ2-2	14	ASSPDRVTNTGELF